This T cell receptor beta chain was documented in a study of regulatory T cells in long-lasting Graves disease. From PBMCs, RNA was extracted and then used to make the TCR library. One endocrinology department in Xi'an, China, was where patients came from. Points from the study as a whole: The study found TRBV28, TRBJ1-2 and TRBJ2-5 favored in persistent disease. Lower TCR diversity was seen in persistent Graves' patients than in newly diagnosed ones.

About this clonotype itself: Its antigen is as yet unknown.

V shed 3 bases, J shed 0 bases, and the junction held 8 bases outside the gene matches. Per the germline V gene, CDR1 is LGHNA and CDR2 is YNFKEQ. The CDR3 runs to 17 residues. TCRdb itself ran the reads through MiXCR, one entry per CDR3 protein. Of roughly 1,600 distinct CDR3 sequences listed, approximately 84% were seen once; the top ten hold around 7%. This chain connects TRBV4-2 to TRBJ1-3; TRBD1 matches at 7 bases. The receptor was derived from a woman between 18 and 29 years old with Graves disease. Here the sequenced sample was peripheral blood mononuclear cells (PBMCs), taken with antithyroid drug treatment, in newly diagnosed or persistent Graves disease (not recorded which). CDR3 nucleotide sequence: TGTGCCAGCAGCCAGGAGGACAGGTCTTACTCTGGAAACACCATATATTTT. Residues: CASSQEDRSYSGNTIYF.